This record concerns one TCR beta chain sequence. Its matching antigen is unknown. This sample stems from a study of T cells expressing NK-cell markers. General study points: In five or six donors, dominant NKG2C+ clonotypes were roughly 1.0-8% of CD8+ T cells.

TCRdb re-analyzed the 5' RACE reads; it lists each CDR3 protein once, without DNA. The sample has 400,000 to 500,000 distinct CDR3 sequences. This clonotype was obtained from a woman between 18 and 69 years old in good health. The specimen was blood T cells: a sorted CD56 or NKG2C T cell subset, CD4+ or CD8+ T cells, or bulk PBMC T cells (not recorded which).

The CDR3 sequence is CASSGTGETQYF. This sequence joins TRBV2 and TRBJ2-5. Germline CDR1 is SNHLY and CDR2 is FYNNEI. This CDR3 region has 12 residues.